This TCR beta chain was sequenced during a study of T-cell memory formation after mild COVID-19. At the level of the study: There were largely donor-specific TCR clusters. Findings and limits, study-wide: CD4+ contracting clones lay mainly in CM and EM, CD8+ ones in EMRA.

About this clonotype itself: The target antigen is unknown.

There are 14 residues in the CDR3. The germline V gene has CDR1 SGHRS and CDR2 YFSETQ. V shed 4 bases and J shed 4 bases, with 13 bases lying between them. 5'RACE primed at constant segments yielded TCR alpha and TCR beta cDNA libraries bearing sample barcodes and UMIs. TCRdb redid the calling of the 5' RACE reads with MiXCR, one entry per CDR3 protein. The top ten clones hold about a fifth of a sample with hundreds of thousands of distinct CDR3 sequences, around 13% of them seen once. This sequence joins TRBV5-1 and TRBJ2-3; D possibly corresponds to TRBD2 (5 bases). The sample was PBMCs or a T cell subset sorted from them (not recorded which). The TCR sequence derives from a man aged 18 to 29 who had mild COVID-19 (a few samples of this study predate the infection). Cell type and time point are not known. CDR3 loop: CASSPEVGSDTQYF. For the CDR3, the DNA is TGCGCCAGCAGCCCGGAGGTGGGATCAGATACGCAGTATTTT.